The next 20 T cell receptor beta chains were all read from a single sample in a study of blood T cells in healthy people across ages. A second PCR of 7 to 11 cycles used a sample-barcoded 5' primer and a J-beta primer mix. TCRdb redid the calling of the 5' RACE reads with MiXCR, one entry per CDR3 protein. The sample shows approximately 800,000 distinct CDR3 sequences, around 24% of them seen only once. The data were also submitted as part of a second study, on T cells of mothers and their children.

Sequenced: blood. The receptors originated from a boy aged 10-17 years in good health.

The table lists this clonotype with a few counts. This sequence joins TRBV2 and TRBJ2-7; 8 bases are shared with TRBD1. This CDR3 is built from 14 residues. J gave up 5 bases and V 6 bases, and 9 bases lay outside the gene matches. Germline assignment: CDR1 SNHLY and CDR2 FYNNEI. The CDR3: CASRERQGRNEQYF. The CDR3 bases are TGTGCCAGCAGGGAGCGACAGGGGAGAAACGAGCAGTACTTC.

V is TRBV7-2 and J is TRBJ1-1; a possible D gene is TRBD1 (6 bases). The CDR3 covers 15 residues. From germline, CDR1 is SGHTA and CDR2 FQGNSA. Trimming cost V 5 bases and J 1 base, with 14 bases left between them. CDR3 nucleotides: TGTGCCAGCAGCCCTCCGGGGGCACGGAACACTGAAGCTTTCTTT. Its protein is CASSPPGARNTEAFF.

This chain joins TRBV3-1 and TRBJ2-1; the D gene is possibly TRBD2 (6 bases). Deletions cut 0 bases from V and 2 bases from J, with 14 bases between. CDR3 length: 17 residues. From germline, CDR1 is LGHDT and CDR2 YNNKEL (reference sequence). The CDR3 nucleotides read TGTGCCAGCAGCCAAGATCAGTGGGCGGGGACCTACAATGAGCAGTTCTTC. It codes for CASSQDQWAGTYNEQFF.

The gene calls are TRBV12-3 or TRBV12-4 and TRBJ2-7, with a weak D call TRBD1 (6 bases). The CDR3 is made up of 13 amino acids. The V end lost 8 bases, the J end lost 0 bases, and 11 bases lay between the germline ends. DNA of the CDR3: TGTGCCAGCGCCCGGGACACCTCCTACGAGCAGTACTTC. Protein product: CASARDTSYEQYF.

This clonotype was counted only a few times. This chain links TRBV9 with TRBJ1-4; a possible D gene is TRBD1 (5 bases). The length of the CDR3 is 17 residues. V lost 4 bases and J lost 0, with 16 bases in between. Germline V lookup: CDR1 SGDLS, CDR2 YYNGEE. The CDR3 is CASSLFPGIPTNEKLFF. The CDR3 DNA is TGTGCCAGCAGCCTTTTTCCAGGGATTCCAACTAATGAAAAACTGTTTTTT. Full variable domain (missing parts from reference TRBV9 and TRBJ1-4): DSGVTQTPKHLITATGQRVTLRCSPRSGDLSVYWYQQSLDQGLQFLIQYYNGEERAKGNILERFSAQQFPDLHSELNLSSLELGDSALYFCASSLFPGIPTNEKLFFGSGTQLSVL.

This chain connects TRBV9 to TRBJ2-5; 9 nucleotides agree with TRBD1. The DNA end favors TRBJ2-1, so the J call may be wrong. The germline V gene has CDR1 SGDLS and CDR2 YYNGEE. The CDR3 has 15 residues. This chain's CDR3 is CASSARDREANEQFF. CDR3 in DNA: TGTGCCAGCAGCGCACGGGACAGGGAGGCGAATGAGCAGTTCTTC.

At least ten counts were recorded for this clonotype. The V gene is TRBV12-3 or TRBV12-4, the J gene TRBJ2-7; TRBD2 agrees at 10 bases. Unmatched junction bases numbered 1, after V lost 0 bases and J lost 2 bases. This CDR3 is built from 15 residues. DNA for the CDR3: TGTGCCAGCAGTTTAGCAGCGGGGGGGGCCTACGAGCAGTACTTC. This sequence encodes CASSLAAGGAYEQYF.

The chain links TRBV7-2 to TRBJ2-3; the D is unclear. Trimming removed 1 base from V and 6 bases from J, with 8 bases in between. There are 13 residues in the CDR3. CDR1 and CDR2 (germline): SGHTA, FQGNSA. CDR3 loop: CASSLVTEDTQYF. The DNA for the CDR3 is TGTGCCAGCAGCTTAGTGACCGAGGATACGCAGTATTTT.

CDR3 loop: CASSLPGTGDKNIQYF. CDR3 bases: TGTGCCAGCAGTTTACCCGGGACAGGGGACAAAAACATTCAGTACTTC. The chain uses TRBV28 and TRBJ2-4, with 10 bases matching TRBD1. V trimming: 2 bases; J trimming: 3 bases; junction bases outside the gene matches: 4. CDR3 size: 16 residues. The V gene's germline CDR1 is MDHEN and CDR2 SYDVKM.

This clonotype was seen many times. The chain has TRBV5-1 and TRBJ1-4, with 11 bases lining up with TRBD1. V lost 3 bases and J lost 6; bases outside the gene matches: 1. The CDR3 consists of 14 residues. Germline V CDR1 and CDR2: SGHRS, YFSETQ. CDR3 loop: CASSSGQGDEKLFF. CDR3 bases: TGCGCCAGCAGCTCGGGACAGGGGGATGAAAAACTGTTTTTT.

This clonotype was picked up many times. This chain connects TRBV5-1 to TRBJ2-4; D gene unclear. The CDR3 loop spans 14 amino acids. V lost 0 bases, J lost 5 bases, and 9 bases lay in between. Germline CDR1 and CDR2: SGHRS and YFSETQ. Here the CDR3 DNA reads TGCGCCAGCAGCTTGGACTCCTCGGAAAACATTCAGTACTTC. Protein product: CASSLDSSENIQYF.

The V and J genes are TRBV7-2 and TRBJ1-2; a possible D gene is TRBD1 (6 bases). Trimming left V 1 base short and J 5 bases short, with 14 bases between. The CDR3 extends over 15 amino acids. Germline V gene data show CDR1 as SGHTA and CDR2 as FQGNSA. CDR3 sequence reads: CASSLEVGAGYGYTF. The CDR3 DNA sequence: TGTGCCAGCAGCTTAGAAGTGGGGGCGGGTTATGGCTACACCTTC.

This clonotype was found many times. The rearrangement uses TRBV4-2 and TRBJ2-7, with D tentatively TRBD1 (5 bases). The germline CDR1 and CDR2 sequences are LGHNA and YNFKEQ. V dropped 0 bases and J dropped 2 bases, with 5 bases sitting between them. The CDR3 length is 13 residues. CDR3 nucleotide sequence: TGTGCCAGCAGCCAAGAAGGGGCCTACGAGCAGTACTTC. Translation: CASSQEGAYEQYF.

V is TRBV5-1 and J is TRBJ2-7; the D gene is possibly TRBD2 (5 bases). The tail of the sequence fits TRBJ2-5 better, so the J call may be wrong. The CDR3 consists of 15 residues. CDR1 and CDR2 (germline): SGHRS, YFSETQ. The CDR3 region has the DNA TGCGCCAGCAGCTTGGGACCAGCGGAAAAAGAGACCCAGTACTTC. It yields the protein CASSLGPAEKETQYF.

The chain uses TRBV6-2 or TRBV6-3 and TRBJ2-5; 14 nucleotides line up with TRBD2. V gave up 5 bases and J gave up 5 bases; unmatched junction bases: 4. The CDR3 runs to 15 residues. Germline CDR1 is MNHEY and CDR2 is SVGEGT. CDR3 sequence (DNA): TGTGCCAGCAGTACGACTAGCGGGGGGGAGGAGACCCAGTACTTC. Amino acid sequence: CASSTTSGGEETQYF.

This clonotype was counted a few times. The V call is TRBV12-3 or TRBV12-4, the J call TRBJ2-5; D remains unclear. The end of the DNA is better explained by TRBJ2-1, so the J call may be wrong. The CDR3 is 13 amino acids. CDR3 sequence (DNA): TGTGCCAGCAGTAAGGGCCTTTGGGATGAGCAGTTCTTC. Its translation is CASSKGLWDEQFF.

The J gene is TRBJ2-1, the V gene TRBV27; D is ambiguous. The CDR3 runs to 14 residues. CDR1 is MNHEY, CDR2 SMNVEV, per germline (reference sequence). V gave up 3 bases and J gave up 0 bases, with 6 bases separating them. CDR3 sequence reads: CASSLAASYNEQFF. The CDR3 region has the DNA TGTGCCAGCAGTTTGGCAGCCTCCTACAATGAGCAGTTCTTC.

The chain is built from TRBV30 and TRBJ2-7; D unclear. The V end lost 3 bases, the J end lost 2 bases, and 8 bases lay between the germline ends. The germline gives CDR1 GTSNPN, CDR2 SVGIG (reference sequence). The CDR3 length is 12 residues. Here the CDR3 reads CAWSPRTYEQYF. In DNA, the CDR3 is TGTGCCTGGAGCCCGCGGACCTACGAGCAGTACTTC.

This clonotype showed up just a few times. The J gene is TRBJ1-3, the V gene TRBV25-1; TRBD1 is a possible D gene (6 bases). In germline, CDR1 is MGHDK, CDR2 SYGVNS. This CDR3 is 15 amino acids long. V was trimmed by 3 bases and J by 7 bases, leaving 16 bases between them. Here the CDR3 DNA reads TGTGCCAGCAGTGACCCCAGGGGCCGGATGAACACCATATATTTT. Translating gives CASSDPRGRMNTIYF.

This clonotype was found a few times. This rearrangement joins TRBV10-3 to TRBJ2-7; 10 nucleotides line up with TRBD1. Trimming at V came to 6 bases and at J to 5 bases, leaving 7 bases not matched to a gene. Germline CDR1 is ENHRY and CDR2 is SYGVKD. This CDR3 is 14 amino acids long. The CDR3 nucleotides are TGTGCCATCAGGGGGACAGGGGAAGTGGACGAGCAGTACTTC. This codes for CAIRGTGEVDEQYF.